This T cell receptor beta chain emerged from a study of T cell clones after liver transplantation (dated by TCRdb to between 2018 and 2021). Regarding the complete study: The samples were obtained from ITN030ST, a randomized trial that attempted immunosuppression withdrawal within 2 years after liver transplantation. Donor-reactive T cell clones were identified using TCRbeta sequencing after a pre-transplant mixed lymphocyte reaction and were then followed in post-transplant blood. As an antigen-independent comparator for donor-reactive sequences, third party-reactive TCRbeta sequences were also identified from pre-transplant MLRs. Three of the eight recipients were HCV-positive; the others were transplanted for non-autoimmune, non-viral indications. No induction therapy was given to the subjects, and standard immunosuppression was administered until randomization at 12-24 months post-transplant. To count as tolerant, a recipient had to stay completely off immunosuppression for at least one year without liver enzymes climbing beyond twice the upper limit of normal. Blood samples were taken pre-transplant, pre-randomization before withdrawal, and post-randomization after full withdrawal or failed withdrawal. A cohort of 8 liver transplant recipients was studied, of whom 3 were classified as tolerant and 5 as non-tolerant.

Study-level results and caveats: When repertoire turnover was accounted for, significantly reduced detection of donor-reactive sequences was found in 7 of 8 subjects for CD4 and in 8 of 8 subjects for CD8. Because of small, heterogeneous patient numbers and non-standardized post-transplant time points, the conclusions were only preliminary. Because no allograft tissue specimens were available, donor-reactive T cells may have migrated into the graft instead of being deleted. A greater decline was seen for donor-reactive sequences than for third party-reactive sequences, suggesting partial antigen-specific deletion unrelated to withdrawal success. In two subjects, low numbers of available donor cells limited the measurable donor-reactive repertoire. A significant post-transplant decrease in circulating donor-reactive CD4 TCRbeta sequences was observed in 5 of 8 subjects, irrespective of tolerance or HCV status.

Frozen genomic DNA underwent high-throughput TCRbeta CDR3 sequencing by immunoSEQ, including PCR amplification, mapping, bias correction and internal controls. Turning to the authors' computational methods: Only productive rearrangements were retained, with each unique TCRbeta sequence defined by its CDR3 nucleotide sequence together with its V and J gene. For classification of a sequence as donor-reactive, at least 5-fold expansion in CFSE-low cells relative to unstimulated pre-transplant cells and a frequency of at least 0.01% were required. Per-subject minimum frequency thresholds, based on the lowest-template unstimulated sample, ensured at least 90% detection power. Jensen-Shannon divergence between the top 1000 TCRbeta sequences post-transplant and pre-transplant was used to measure repertoire turnover. Two-sided Fisher's exact tests were used to test for changes in the detection of donor-reactive sequences. This immuneACCESS table, as held by TCRdb, lists in-frame sequences with V and J called but not all clones. Of the missing ones, under half trace to an unresolved V gene in checked studies; the others have no known cause. V and J calls and clone size are as listed in that table; D and trimming were resolved from the DNA. The sample data list over 60,000 clones, and roughly 80% of these were observed just once. About 0.6% of the sample belongs to the ten largest clones.

Reading the label with the study, this specimen's time point is: pre-transplant. Thawed unstimulated PBMCs were stained for CD3, CD4 and CD8 and FACS-sorted into CD3+CD4+ and CD3+CD8+ populations. All 8 studied subjects were randomized to withdrawal of immunosuppression. The Qiagen DNeasy Blood and Tissue Kit was used for genomic DNA isolation. CDR1 SEHNR and CDR2 FQNEAQ are derived from the germline V gene (reference sequence). V and J are truncated by 4 bases and 0 bases respectively, leaving an intervening sequence of 12 bases. The cysteine opens and the phenylalanine closes a CDR3 of 15 amino acids. The CDR3 DNA has 45 bases and is translated from base 1. Regarding this clone: There is no known antigen for this receptor. No base-level quality is on record; no much larger clone is a single base apart.

This receptor chain uses TRBV7-9 and TRBJ1-2; TRBD1 is a weak D gene call, 5 bases matching. Specimen: CD4+ T cells from blood, collected before liver transplant. The receptor was isolated from a human donor who received a liver transplant. The DNA sequence is given as TGTGCCAGCAGCTCCCTAGGGGCCTCTAACTATGGCTACACCTTC. Translated, this is CASSSLGASNYGYTF.